This TCR beta chain was identified during a study of blood T cells in healthy people across ages. Study-wide findings and caveats: Measured against age, TCR beta diversity per million T cells decreased in a roughly linear manner.

Germline V gives CDR1 MNHEY, CDR2 SVGAGI. The CDR3 is 15 amino acids. The V end was cut by 6 bases, the J end by 3 bases, with 15 bases between. Primed by a sample-barcoded 5' primer and a J-beta primer mix, a second PCR proceeded for about 7 to 11 cycles. Unique molecular identifiers of 12 random nucleotides labeled each cDNA. There were at least 3 million CDR3-containing paired-end reads obtained from each sample. TCRdb recomputed calls from the 5' RACE reads with MiXCR, one row per CDR3 protein. The sample contains some 750,000 distinct CDR3 sequences, about 24% of which appear only once. Isolated PBMCs totaled at least 6.5 million in each sample. This clonotype appeared a single time. Its antigen is undetermined.

V and J are TRBV6-5 and TRBJ2-1; weak D call: TRBD1 (5 bases). The sequence came from a man aged 65 to 79 in good health. Sequencing was performed on blood. Here the CDR3 DNA reads TGTGCCAGCAGCCCAGACTTCGACAGCTACAATGAGCAGTTCTTC. This codes for CASSPDFDSYNEQFF.